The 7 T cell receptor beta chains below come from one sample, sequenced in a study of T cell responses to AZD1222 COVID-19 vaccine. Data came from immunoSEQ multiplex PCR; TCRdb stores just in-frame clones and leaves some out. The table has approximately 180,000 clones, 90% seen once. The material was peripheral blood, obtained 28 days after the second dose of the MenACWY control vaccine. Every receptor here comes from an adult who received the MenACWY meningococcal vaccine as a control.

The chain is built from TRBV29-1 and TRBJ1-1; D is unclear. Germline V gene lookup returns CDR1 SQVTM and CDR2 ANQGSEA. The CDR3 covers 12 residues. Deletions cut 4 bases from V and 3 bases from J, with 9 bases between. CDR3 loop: CSVALRDTEAFF. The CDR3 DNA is TGCAGCGTTGCACTGCGGGACACTGAAGCTTTCTTT.

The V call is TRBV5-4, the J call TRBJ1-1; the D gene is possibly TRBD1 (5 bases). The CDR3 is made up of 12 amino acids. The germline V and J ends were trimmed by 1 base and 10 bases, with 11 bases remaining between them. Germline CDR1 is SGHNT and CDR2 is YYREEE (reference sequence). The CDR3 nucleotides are TGTGCCAGCAGCTTGCCCGGGGGGATAGCTTTCTTT. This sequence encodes CASSLPGGIAFF.

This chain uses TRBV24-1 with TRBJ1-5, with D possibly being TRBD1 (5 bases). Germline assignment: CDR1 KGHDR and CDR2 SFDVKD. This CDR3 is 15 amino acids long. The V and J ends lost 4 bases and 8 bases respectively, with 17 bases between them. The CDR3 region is CATSDPAGTAEPQHF. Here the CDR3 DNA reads TGTGCCACCAGTGACCCCGCCGGGACGGCAGAGCCCCAGCATTTT.

CDR3 sequence reads: CASSLYLGGEGGYTF. The CDR3 coding sequence is TGTGCCAGCAGTTTATATTTAGGGGGGGAAGGTGGCTACACCTTC. V usage is TRBV27 and J usage is TRBJ1-2; D is perhaps TRBD1 (6 bases). The germline V gene encodes CDR1 MNHEY and CDR2 SMNVEV (reference sequence). The CDR3 sequence is 15 residues long. Trimming left V 1 base short and J 7 bases short, with 16 bases between.

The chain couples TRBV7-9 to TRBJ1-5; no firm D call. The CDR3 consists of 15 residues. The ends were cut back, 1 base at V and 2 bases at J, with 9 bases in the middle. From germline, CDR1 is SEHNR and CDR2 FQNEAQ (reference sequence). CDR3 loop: CASSLGARGNQPQHF. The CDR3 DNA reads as TGTGCCAGCAGCTTAGGAGCTAGGGGCAATCAGCCCCAGCATTTT.

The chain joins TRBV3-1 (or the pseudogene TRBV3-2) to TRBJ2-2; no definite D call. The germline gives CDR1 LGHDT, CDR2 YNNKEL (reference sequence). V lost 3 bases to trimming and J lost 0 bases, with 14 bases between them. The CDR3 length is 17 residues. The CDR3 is CASSHQGYGSNTGELFF. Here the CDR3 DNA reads TGTGCCAGCAGCCATCAAGGATACGGGTCGAACACCGGGGAGCTGTTTTTT.

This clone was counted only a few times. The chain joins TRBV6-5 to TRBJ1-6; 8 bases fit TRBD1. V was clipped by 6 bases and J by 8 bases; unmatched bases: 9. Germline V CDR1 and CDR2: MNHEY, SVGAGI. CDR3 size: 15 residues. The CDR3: CASRSPADRDSPLHF. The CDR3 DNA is TGTGCCAGCAGATCCCCTGCGGACAGGGATTCACCCCTCCACTTT.